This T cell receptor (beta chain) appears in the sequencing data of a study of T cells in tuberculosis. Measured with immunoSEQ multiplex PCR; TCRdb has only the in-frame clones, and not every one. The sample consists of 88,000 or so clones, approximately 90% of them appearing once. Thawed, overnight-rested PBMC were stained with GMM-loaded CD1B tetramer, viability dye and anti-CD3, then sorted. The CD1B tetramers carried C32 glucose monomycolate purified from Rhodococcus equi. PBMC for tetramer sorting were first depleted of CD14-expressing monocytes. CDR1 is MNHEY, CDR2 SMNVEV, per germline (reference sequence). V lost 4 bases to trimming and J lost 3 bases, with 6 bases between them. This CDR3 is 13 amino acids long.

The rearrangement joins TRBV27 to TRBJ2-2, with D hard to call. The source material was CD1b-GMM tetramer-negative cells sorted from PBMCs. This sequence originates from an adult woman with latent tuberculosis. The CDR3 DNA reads TGTGCCAGCAGTTACAGTTACACCGGGGAGCTGTTTTTT. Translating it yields CASSYSYTGELFF.